What follows are 28 T cell receptor beta chains derived from one specimen sequenced in a study of CD4 T cells in relation to SARS-CoV-2 and coronaviruses. Data came from immunoSEQ multiplex PCR; TCRdb stores just in-frame clones and leaves some out. This sample has about 38,000 clones, with more than 60% found just once. Antigens for these TCRs are unknown. Sequenced material: memory CD4+ T cells from PBMCs, cultured in vitro. The receptors come from an adult with COVID-19.

This rearrangement joins TRBV9 to TRBJ1-2; D uncertain. Trimming took 0 bases from V and 7 from J, leaving 7 bases between them. CDR1 SGDLS and CDR2 YYNGEE come from the germline V gene. This CDR3 has 12 residues. This CDR3 is CASSVGGTGYTF. As DNA, the CDR3 is TGTGCCAGCAGCGTAGGAGGCACTGGCTACACCTTC.

The rearrangement links TRBV5-8 to TRBJ1-5; maybe TRBD1 (5 bases). The CDR3 extends over 16 amino acids. The ends were cut back, 0 bases at V and 2 bases at J, with 12 bases in the middle. Germline assignment: CDR1 SGHTS and CDR2 YDEGEE. DNA of the CDR3: TGTGCCAGCAGCTTGGGGGGGATCATTGGCAATCAGCCCCAGCATTTT. As protein: CASSLGGIIGNQPQHF. The full variable domain, in which reference TRBV5-8 and TRBJ1-5 provide the parts outside the CDR3, is EAGVTQSPTHLIKTRGQQATLRCSPISGHTSVYWYQQALGLGLQFLLWYDEGEERNRGNFPPRFSGRQFPNYSSELNVNALELEDSALYLCASSLGGIIGNQPQHFGDGTRLSIL.

The chain uses TRBV5-1 and TRBJ2-7; 11 bases map to TRBD1. With 5 bases clipped from V and 5 bases from J, the junction kept 6 bases outside the gene matches. The germline CDR1 and CDR2 sequences are SGHRS and YFSETQ. The CDR3 spans 14 residues. CDR3 nucleotide sequence: TGCGCCAGCAGTCCCGGGACAGGGGGAAACGAGCAGTACTTC. Protein: CASSPGTGGNEQYF.

J is TRBJ2-1 and V is TRBV7-3; D not certain. Germline V gives CDR1 SGHTA, CDR2 FQGTGA. The CDR3 extends over 11 amino acids. The ends were cut back, 5 bases at V and 5 bases at J, with 4 bases in the middle. In nucleotides, the CDR3 is TGTGCCAGCAGCGTTGACAATGAGCAGTTCTTC. Its translation: CASSVDNEQFF.

The chain has TRBV24-1 and TRBJ2-1; no firm D call. V lost 0 bases, J lost 1 base, and 9 bases lay in between. CDR3 length: 16 residues. Germline loops: CDR1 KGHDR, CDR2 SFDVKD. CDR3: CATSDLDPRSYNEQFF. CDR3 nucleotides: TGTGCCACCAGTGATTTGGACCCCCGATCCTACAATGAGCAGTTCTTC.

The genes are TRBV5-1 and TRBJ2-1, with D maybe TRBD2 (5 bases). The V end lost 5 bases, the J end lost 0 bases, and 12 bases lay between the germline ends. This CDR3 comprises 15 residues. Germline V gene data show CDR1 as SGHRS and CDR2 as YFSETQ. For the CDR3, the DNA is TGCGCCAGCAGTGGTACTAGAGACTCCTACAATGAGCAGTTCTTC. It codes for CASSGTRDSYNEQFF.

The chain joins TRBV19 to TRBJ2-3; maybe TRBD2 (5 bases). CDR3 length: 13 residues. Trimming removed 5 bases from V and 6 bases from J, with 12 bases in between. CDR1 is LNHDA, CDR2 SQIVND, per germline (reference sequence). The CDR3 sequence is CASSEGIFDTQYF. The CDR3 nucleotides read TGTGCCAGTAGTGAGGGAATCTTTGATACGCAGTATTTT.

This clone was seen only a few times. The chain is built from TRBV6-1 and TRBJ2-5, with 10 bases identical to TRBD2. Germline V gene data show CDR1 as MNHNS and CDR2 as SASEGT. J was trimmed by 2 bases and V by 3 bases; bases with no gene match: 3. This CDR3 has 15 amino acids. The CDR3: CASSDLAGGQETQYF. As DNA, the CDR3 is TGTGCCAGCAGTGATTTAGCGGGAGGACAAGAGACCCAGTACTTC.

In this sample, this clone turned up once. The chain recombines TRBV28 with TRBJ2-5; 13 bases fit TRBD2. V lost 5 bases to trimming and J lost 5 bases; unmatched junction nucleotides: 5. This CDR3 has 15 amino acids. Looked up from germline, CDR1 is MDHEN and CDR2 is SYDVKM. The CDR3 region has the DNA TGTGCCAGCAGTAGGACTAGCGGGAGAGGGGAGACCCAGTACTTC. Its protein is CASSRTSGRGETQYF.

The V call is TRBV7-6, the J call TRBJ2-1; 8 bases are a match to TRBD2. The CDR3 totals 21 residues. Germline V gives CDR1 SGHVS, CDR2 FNYEAQ. The V and J ends lost 0 bases and 8 bases, in that order; junction bases with no gene match: 24. This CDR3 reads CASSLALMRLATWADFDEQFF. For the CDR3, the DNA is TGTGCCAGCAGCTTAGCCCTTATGAGACTAGCGACGTGGGCGGATTTCGATGAGCAGTTCTTC.

The chain couples TRBV7-9 to TRBJ2-5, with D tentatively TRBD1 (7 bases). The CDR3 is 15 amino acids. Trimming took off 5 bases at V and 9 bases at J, with 22 bases between the two ends. Germline V lookup: CDR1 SEHNR, CDR2 FQNEAQ (reference sequence). The CDR3 DNA reads as TGTGCCAGCAGCCCAACCGGGACTCCCACAGGGGCCCAGTACTTC. Its translation: CASSPTGTPTGAQYF.

The V gene is TRBV7-2, the J gene TRBJ2-5, with TRBD1 identical over 9 bases. The germline V gene encodes CDR1 SGHTA and CDR2 FQGNSA. This CDR3 contains 15 residues. V was pared by 3 bases and J by 4 bases, with 6 bases of the junction left unmatched. CDR3 loop: CASSFTGGSGETQYF. CDR3 DNA: TGTGCCAGCAGCTTTACAGGGGGCTCAGGAGAGACCCAGTACTTC. The full variable domain, rest sourced from reference TRBV7-2 and TRBJ2-5, is GAGVSQSPSNKVTEKGKDVELRCDPISGHTALYWYRQSLGQGLEFLIYFQGNSAPDKSGLPSDRFSAERTGGSVSTLTIQRTQQEDSAVYLCASSFTGGSGETQYFGPGTRLLVL.

This sequence joins TRBV18 and TRBJ2-3; D may be TRBD1 or TRBD2 (5 bases each). The CDR3 spans 13 residues. Germline assignment: CDR1 KGHSH and CDR2 LQKENI. Trimming took 0 bases from V and 5 from J, leaving 6 bases between them. DNA of the CDR3: TGTGCCAGCTCACCACCGGGGGTAGATACGCAGTATTTT. Its translation is CASSPPGVDTQYF.

The chain joins TRBV5-6 to TRBJ1-2; 10 positions match TRBD1. V lost 0 bases and J lost 4; bases outside the gene matches: 0. The germline gives CDR1 SGHDT, CDR2 YYEEEE. The CDR3 runs to 14 residues. CDR3: CASSLGQGAYGYTF. The CDR3, as DNA: TGTGCCAGCAGCTTGGGACAGGGGGCCTATGGCTACACCTTC. The full variable domain, with the rest looked up from reference TRBV5-6 and TRBJ1-2, is DAGVTQSPTHLIKTRGQQVTLRCSPKSGHDTVSWYQQALGQGPQFIFQYYEEEERQRGNFPDRFSGHQFPNYSSELNVNALLLGDSALYLCASSLGQGAYGYTFGSGTRLTVV.

The chain carries TRBV7-3 and TRBJ2-3; 7 bases map to TRBD2. Germline V gene data show CDR1 as SGHTA and CDR2 as FQGTGA. V trimming: 2 bases; J trimming: 5 bases; junction bases outside the gene matches: 7. The CDR3 is made up of 15 amino acids. The chain's CDR3 is CASSLGGRNGDTQYF. The CDR3 DNA is TGTGCCAGCAGCTTAGGCGGGAGAAATGGAGATACGCAGTATTTT.

V gene TRBV3-1 (or the pseudogene TRBV3-2) combines with J gene TRBJ2-1; a possible D gene is TRBD1 (6 bases). The V end lost 0 bases, the J end lost 6 bases, and 12 bases lay between the germline ends. The CDR3 is 15 amino acids. The germline V gene has CDR1 LGHDT and CDR2 YNNKEL (reference sequence). CDR3 in DNA: TGTGCCAGCAGCCAAGACAGGGACATGGGCAATGAGCAGTTCTTC. It yields the protein CASSQDRDMGNEQFF.

V usage is TRBV2 and J usage is TRBJ2-7; 8 bases fit TRBD2. Looked up from germline, CDR1 is SNHLY and CDR2 is FYNNEI. Trimming took 6 bases from V and 1 from J; bases not matched to a gene: 14. The CDR3 totals 17 residues. The CDR3 region has the DNA TGTGCCAGCAGCAAGAACGGGCTAGCGGGTTCATCCTACGAGCAGTACTTC. It encodes CASSKNGLAGSSYEQYF.

The J gene is TRBJ1-1, the V gene TRBV18, with D possibly being TRBD1 (6 bases). Trimming shortened V by 5 bases and J by 7 bases, and 14 bases separated the two germline ends. CDR3 size: 13 residues. Germline V gene sequence: CDR1 KGHSH, CDR2 LQKENI. CDR3 coding DNA: TGTGCCAGCTCATCGATCCAGGGGAATGAAGCTTTCTTT. This codes for CASSSIQGNEAFF. The whole variable domain, filled in from reference TRBV18 and TRBJ1-1, reads NAGVMQNPRHLVRRRGQEARLRCSPMKGHSHVYWYRQLPEEGLKFMVYLQKENIIDESGMPKERFSAEFPKEGPSILRIQQVVRGDSAAYFCASSSIQGNEAFFGQGTRLTVV.

This clone appeared once. This chain joins TRBV7-6 and TRBJ2-1; 13 positions match TRBD2. The CDR3 consists of 18 residues. Trimming cost V 2 bases and J 4 bases; bases outside gene matches: 8. Germline CDR1 reads SGHVS; CDR2 reads FNYEAQ. The CDR3 DNA sequence: TGTGCCAGCAGCTTACCCGGACTAGCGGGAGCTCCTTACAATGAGCAGTTCTTC. The encoded protein is CASSLPGLAGAPYNEQFF.

J is TRBJ1-2 and V is TRBV28, with no clear D. This CDR3 comprises 14 residues. The V and J ends lost 8 bases and 1 base respectively, with 14 bases between them. CDR1 and CDR2 (germline): MDHEN, SYDVKM. The CDR3 here is CASGSTHGNYGYTF. DNA of the CDR3: TGTGCCAGCGGTTCTACGCATGGTAACTATGGCTACACCTTC.

The V gene is TRBV4-2, the J gene TRBJ2-2; 7 nucleotides line up with TRBD1. Trimming at V came to 4 bases and at J to 0 bases, leaving 11 bases not matched to a gene. The CDR3 spans 18 residues. Germline V gives CDR1 LGHNA, CDR2 YNFKEQ. The CDR3 region has the DNA TGTGCCAGCAGCCTGTCACCTACTGGGACAGCGAACACCGGGGAGCTGTTTTTT. Translating gives CASSLSPTGTANTGELFF.

V is TRBV5-8 and J is TRBJ2-7; D call uncertain. The germline CDR1 and CDR2 sequences are SGHTS and YDEGEE. CDR3 length: 11 amino acids. V was cut by 4 bases and J by 2 bases, with 4 bases left in between. The chain's CDR3 is CASSPAYEQYF. Written as DNA, the CDR3 is TGTGCCAGCAGCCCCGCCTACGAGCAGTACTTC.

This sequence joins TRBV7-9 and TRBJ2-1, with TRBD2 identical over 15 bases. This CDR3 spans 17 amino acids. Per germline, CDR1 SEHNR and CDR2 FQNEAQ (reference sequence). V shed 5 bases, J shed 3 bases, and the junction held 5 bases outside the gene matches. The CDR3 spells CASSREGLAGGYNEQFF. CDR3 sequence (DNA): TGTGCCAGCAGCCGGGAGGGACTAGCGGGAGGCTACAATGAGCAGTTCTTC.

This clone has a handful of counts. V and J are TRBV18 and TRBJ2-2, with D unresolved. This CDR3 is 13 amino acids long. Germline CDR1 is KGHSH and CDR2 is LQKENI. V was cut by 3 bases and J by 1 base, with 3 bases left in between. Here the CDR3 DNA reads TGTGCCAGCTCACCTCAGAACACCGGGGAGCTGTTTTTT. This codes for CASSPQNTGELFF.

This clone was seen only a few times. This rearrangement joins TRBV27 to TRBJ2-6; D remains unclear. Trimming took off 4 bases at V and 1 base at J, with 8 bases between the two ends. The CDR3 has 15 amino acids. Germline assignment: CDR1 MNHEY and CDR2 SMNVEV (reference sequence). CDR3 amino acids: CASSSLYSGANVLTF. Here the CDR3 DNA reads TGTGCCAGCAGTTCCCTCTATTCTGGGGCCAACGTCCTGACTTTC.

The chain employs TRBV5-8 and TRBJ2-3, with D unresolved. Trimming removed 0 bases from V and 0 bases from J, with 5 bases in between. This CDR3 is 14 amino acids long. Germline CDR1 SGHTS, CDR2 YDEGEE. The CDR3 DNA sequence: TGTGCCAGCAGCTTGGGAGACAGCACAGATACGCAGTATTTT. It yields the protein CASSLGDSTDTQYF.

This clone is a singleton in its sample. This chain connects TRBV30 to TRBJ1-4; D is unresolved. With 1 base removed from V and 8 bases from J, the gap between germline ends came to 11 bases. From germline, CDR1 is GTSNPN and CDR2 SVGIG (reference sequence). The CDR3 contains 13 residues. This chain's CDR3 is CAWSGDSREKLFF. The CDR3 DNA reads as TGTGCCTGGAGTGGTGATTCTCGAGAAAAACTGTTTTTT.

This clone was recorded a few times. This chain joins TRBV6-2 or TRBV6-3 and TRBJ1-3; D is unresolved. This CDR3 is built from 13 residues. The V gene's germline CDR1 is MNHEY and CDR2 SVGEGT. The V and J ends lost 2 bases and 0 bases respectively, with 2 bases between them. The CDR3 sequence: CASSYSSGNTIYF. The CDR3 DNA is TGTGCCAGCAGTTACAGCTCTGGAAACACCATATATTTT.